These 22 T cell receptor beta chains originate from one sample sequenced in a study of cytomegalovirus exposure and HLA in healthy donors. It was with 60 Vbeta and 13 Jbeta primers that the PCR ran. Sequencing was performed with immunoSEQ multiplex PCR; in TCRdb, only in-frame clones are kept and a portion is missing. The sample gives about 180,000 clones, 70% to 80% of which show up once; roughly 2.8% is in the top ten. Sequenced material: PBMCs. Every receptor here comes from a male donor in good health and CMV-seronegative.

The V call is TRBV6-6, the J call TRBJ1-1, with 8 bases identical to TRBD1. Germline assignment: CDR1 MNHNY and CDR2 SVGAGI (reference sequence). This CDR3 has 13 amino acids. V lost 0 bases to trimming and J lost 11 bases; unmatched junction nucleotides: 5. The CDR3 reads CASSYSPDRAAFF. CDR3 sequence (DNA): TGTGCCAGCAGTTACTCTCCGGACAGGGCGGCTTTCTTT.

This clone has only one observation. The rearrangement uses TRBV15 and TRBJ1-5; D unresolved. Trimming took 3 bases from V and 3 from J, leaving 12 bases between them. CDR1 is LNHNV and CDR2 is YYDKDF in the germline V gene (reference sequence). The CDR3 covers 15 residues. The CDR3 bases are TGTGCCACCAGCAGGCACGGGGAAAACAATCAGCCCCAGCATTTT. It is translated as CATSRHGENNQPQHF.

The V call is TRBV30, the J call TRBJ1-1; unclear D gene. V was clipped by 0 bases and J by 4 bases, with 12 bases between them. Germline V gene lookup returns CDR1 GTSNPN and CDR2 SVGIG (reference sequence). The CDR3 has 14 amino acids. The CDR3 DNA is TGTGCCTGGAGTGTGGCCAGAGGTGGCACTGAAGCTTTCTTT. Its translation: CAWSVARGGTEAFF. The full variable domain, with the rest looked up from reference TRBV30 and TRBJ1-1, is SQTIHQWPATLVQPVGSPLSLECTVEGTSNPNLYWYRQAAGRGLQLLFYSVGIGQISSEVPQNLSASRPQDRQFILSSKKLLLSDSGFYLCAWSVARGGTEAFFGQGTRLTVV.

CDR3 loop: CASSMGQGGQPQHF. The CDR3 DNA reads TGTGCCAGCAGTATGGGACAGGGGGGTCAGCCCCAGCATTTT. The V and J genes are TRBV6-1 and TRBJ1-5, with 11 bases matching TRBD1. The V gene's germline CDR1 is MNHNS and CDR2 SASEGT. This CDR3 has 14 amino acids. Trimming removed 5 bases from V and 6 bases from J; junction bases left unmatched: 3.

This clone showed up just once. CDR3 sequence: CASSHGLVGGPTSYEQYF. DNA for the CDR3: TGCGCCAGCAGCCACGGACTAGTGGGAGGGCCAACGTCCTACGAGCAGTACTTC. This chain links TRBV4-1 with TRBJ2-7; 7 nucleotides agree with TRBD2. Germline lookup yields CDR1 MGHRA and CDR2 YSYEKL. This CDR3 has 18 residues. V trimming: 3 bases; J trimming: 1 base; junction bases outside the gene matches: 15.

Comments on this clone: The junction shows a germline mismatch at one end, possibly a read error. The identical CDR3 is also encoded by other nucleotide sequences in the sample. J is TRBJ2-6 and V is TRBV27, with 7 bases fitting TRBD2. Per germline, CDR1 MNHEY and CDR2 SMNVEV (reference sequence). This CDR3 spans 18 amino acids. DNA for the CDR3: TGTGCCAGCAGTTTAAGGGCCGGGGGGACTTCTGGGGCCAATGTCCTGACTTTC. Its translation is CASSLRAGGTSGANVLTF.

The chain uses TRBV7-9 and TRBJ1-1, with D uncertain. V was trimmed by 1 base and J by 4 bases, leaving 10 bases between them. Germline V gene sequence: CDR1 SEHNR, CDR2 FQNEAQ (reference sequence). This CDR3 is 14 amino acids long. CDR3 region: CASSLESSGTEAFF. Here the CDR3 DNA reads TGTGCCAGCAGCTTAGAGTCATCGGGCACTGAAGCTTTCTTT. Supplemented by reference TRBV7-9 and TRBJ1-1, the full variable domain reads DTGVSQNPRHKITKRGQNVTFRCDPISEHNRLYWYRQTLGQGPEFLTYFQNEAQLEKSRLLSDRFSAERPKGSFSTLEIQRTEQGDSAMYLCASSLESSGTEAFFGQGTRLTVV.

The chain carries TRBV7-9 and TRBJ2-3, with D unresolved. CDR1 is SEHNR and CDR2 is FQNEAQ in the germline V gene (reference sequence). The CDR3 length is 14 residues. Trimming left V 5 bases short and J 1 base short, with 10 bases between. CDR3 in amino acids: CASSLYEGTDTQYF. The CDR3, as DNA: TGTGCCAGCAGCCTTTATGAGGGCACAGATACGCAGTATTTT.

V and J are TRBV19 and TRBJ1-2; possibly TRBD1 for D (6 bases). CDR3 length: 16 amino acids. Trimming left V 0 bases short and J 5 bases short, with 16 bases between. Germline values: CDR1 LNHDA, CDR2 SQIVND (reference sequence). CDR3 loop: CASSIDGGADAYGYTF. The CDR3 DNA reads TGTGCCAGTAGTATAGACGGGGGGGCGGACGCTTATGGCTACACCTTC.

In regard to this clone: An end of the junction differs from the germline gene, which may be a read error. The chain joins TRBV30 to TRBJ2-7; 9 bases align to TRBD1. Germline lookup yields CDR1 GTSNPN and CDR2 SVGIG (reference sequence). This CDR3 is built from 14 residues. The CDR3, as DNA: TGTGCCTGGAGTGTACTGGACAGGGGTTCACCGGCCTCCTTC. Translation: CAWSVLDRGSPASF.

The V and J genes are TRBV30 and TRBJ1-6; D is possibly TRBD1 (6 bases). Germline-derived CDR1 and CDR2 are GTSNPN and SVGIG (reference sequence). Trimming took off 3 bases at V and 7 bases at J, with 10 bases between the two ends. The CDR3 is 13 amino acids. The CDR3 bases are TGTGCCTGGAGGGCAGGGGTAAATTCACCCCTCCACTTT. Translated, it gives CAWRAGVNSPLHF.

This clone has more than one count but fewer than ten. The V call is TRBV18, the J call TRBJ2-5; 9 nucleotides line up with TRBD2. CDR1 and CDR2 (germline): KGHSH, LQKENI. The CDR3 loop spans 15 amino acids. The V and J ends lost 1 base and 5 bases, in that order; junction bases with no gene match: 5. The CDR3 DNA reads TGTGCCAGCTCACCACAGTCCGCGGGAGGGGAGACCCAGTACTTC. This gives the protein CASSPQSAGGETQYF.

This clone was counted between two and nine times. The chain carries TRBV7-2 and TRBJ2-3; D is unresolved. Per germline, CDR1 SGHTA and CDR2 FQGNSA. This CDR3 spans 15 amino acids. V shed 1 base and J shed 3 bases, with 11 bases lying between them. This CDR3 reads CASSLDGVVTDTQYF. For the CDR3, the DNA is TGTGCCAGCAGCTTAGACGGTGTAGTGACAGATACGCAGTATTTT. Together with reference TRBV7-2 and TRBJ2-3, the CDR3 gives the full variable domain: GAGVSQSPSNKVTEKGKDVELRCDPISGHTALYWYRQSLGQGLEFLIYFQGNSAPDKSGLPSDRFSAERTGGSVSTLTIQRTQQEDSAVYLCASSLDGVVTDTQYFGPGTRLTVL.

The DNA for the CDR3 is TGCGCCAGCAGTAGTCCGGCCTCGGGAGCTTTCTTT. It is translated as CASSSPASGAFF. The chain carries TRBV5-1 and TRBJ1-1; unclear D gene. Germline V gene lookup returns CDR1 SGHRS and CDR2 YFSETQ. The V gene lost 5 bases and the J gene lost 10 bases, with 15 bases spanning the gap. The length of the CDR3 is 12 residues.

This clone was found a few times. The gene calls are TRBV29-1 and TRBJ1-1; a weak D match, TRBD1 (5 bases). V lost 4 bases to trimming and J lost 1 base, with 10 bases between them. The V gene's germline CDR1 is SQVTM and CDR2 ANQGSEA. This CDR3 is 13 amino acids long. This CDR3 reads CSVVRGGNTEAFF. The CDR3 coding sequence is TGCAGCGTTGTAAGGGGAGGGAACACTGAAGCTTTCTTT.

The J gene is TRBJ1-1, the V gene TRBV5-1; 9 positions agree with TRBD1. The V and J ends lost 4 bases and 4 bases, in that order; junction bases with no gene match: 8. The CDR3 extends over 15 amino acids. Germline V gene sequence: CDR1 SGHRS, CDR2 YFSETQ. The chain's CDR3 is CASSAGQGRATEAFF. As DNA, the CDR3 is TGCGCCAGCAGCGCAGGACAGGGGAGGGCCACTGAAGCTTTCTTT.

This chain joins TRBV6-5 and TRBJ2-3; TRBD2 might be the D (7 bases). V shed 5 bases and J shed 7 bases, with 13 bases lying between them. The CDR3 extends over 13 amino acids. In germline, CDR1 is MNHEY, CDR2 SVGAGI. For the CDR3, the DNA is TGTGCCAGCAGTCTCAAGGGGGGGAATACGCAGTATTTT. Amino acid sequence: CASSLKGGNTQYF.

The chain uses TRBV4-1 and TRBJ2-1; 8 bases agree with TRBD2. With 3 bases clipped from V and 7 bases from J, the junction kept 20 bases outside the gene matches. The CDR3 contains 19 residues. CDR1 and CDR2 from the germline V gene are MGHRA and YSYEKL. The CDR3 DNA follows: TGCGCCAGCAGCCACACAAAAGATTGGGCGGCGGGAGGAAGGAATGAGCAGTTCTTC. As protein: CASSHTKDWAAGGRNEQFF.

The chain uses TRBV5-1 and TRBJ1-1; D is perhaps TRBD1 (5 bases). There are 15 residues in the CDR3. The V gene lost 0 bases and the J gene lost 5 bases, with 14 bases spanning the gap. The germline V gene has CDR1 SGHRS and CDR2 YFSETQ. DNA of the CDR3: TGCGCCAGCAGCTTGGACAGTGCCGGGGGTACTGAAGCTTTCTTT. The encoded protein is CASSLDSAGGTEAFF.

The chain combines TRBV7-9 with TRBJ1-1; the match to TRBD1 covers 8 bases. The germline V gene encodes CDR1 SEHNR and CDR2 FQNEAQ (reference sequence). This CDR3 has 14 amino acids. V dropped 5 bases and J dropped 7; count of bases not matched to a gene: 9. DNA for the CDR3: TGTGCCAGCAGCCTACCGGACAGGGCCGGTGAAGCTTTCTTT. Encoded protein: CASSLPDRAGEAFF. Looking up the rest from reference TRBV7-9 and TRBJ1-1 gives the full variable domain: DTGVSQNPRHKITKRGQNVTFRCDPISEHNRLYWYRQTLGQGPEFLTYFQNEAQLEKSRLLSDRFSAERPKGSFSTLEIQRTEQGDSAMYLCASSLPDRAGEAFFGQGTRLTVV.

This clone was detected a few times. This chain uses TRBV9 with TRBJ1-1, with TRBD1 matching 7 bases. Germline V gene sequence: CDR1 SGDLS, CDR2 YYNGEE. This CDR3 is built from 14 residues. J was trimmed by 5 bases and V by 4 bases; bases with no gene match: 8. The CDR3 loop is CASSRMTGRTEAFF. CDR3 coding DNA: TGTGCCAGCAGCAGAATGACAGGGAGGACTGAAGCTTTCTTT.

The rearrangement joins TRBV7-2 to TRBJ1-1; weak D call: TRBD1 (5 bases). The CDR3 runs to 14 residues. Trimming cost V 1 base and J 3 bases, with 9 bases left between them. Looked up from germline, CDR1 is SGHTA and CDR2 is FQGNSA. The CDR3: CASSLGGGYTEAFF. Here the CDR3 DNA reads TGTGCCAGCAGCTTAGGTGGGGGGTACACTGAAGCTTTCTTT.